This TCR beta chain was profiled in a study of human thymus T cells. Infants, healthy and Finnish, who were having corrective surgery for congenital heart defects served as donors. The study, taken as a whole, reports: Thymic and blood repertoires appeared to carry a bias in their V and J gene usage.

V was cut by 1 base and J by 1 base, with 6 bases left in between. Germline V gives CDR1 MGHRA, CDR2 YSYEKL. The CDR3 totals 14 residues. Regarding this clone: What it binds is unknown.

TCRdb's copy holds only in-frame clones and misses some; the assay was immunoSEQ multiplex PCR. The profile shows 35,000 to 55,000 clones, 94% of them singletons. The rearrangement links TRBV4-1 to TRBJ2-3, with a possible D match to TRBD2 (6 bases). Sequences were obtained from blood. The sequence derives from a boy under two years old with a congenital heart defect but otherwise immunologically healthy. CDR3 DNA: TGCGCCAGCAGCCAAGGCGGGGGCACAGATACGCAGTATTTT. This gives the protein CASSQGGGTDTQYF.